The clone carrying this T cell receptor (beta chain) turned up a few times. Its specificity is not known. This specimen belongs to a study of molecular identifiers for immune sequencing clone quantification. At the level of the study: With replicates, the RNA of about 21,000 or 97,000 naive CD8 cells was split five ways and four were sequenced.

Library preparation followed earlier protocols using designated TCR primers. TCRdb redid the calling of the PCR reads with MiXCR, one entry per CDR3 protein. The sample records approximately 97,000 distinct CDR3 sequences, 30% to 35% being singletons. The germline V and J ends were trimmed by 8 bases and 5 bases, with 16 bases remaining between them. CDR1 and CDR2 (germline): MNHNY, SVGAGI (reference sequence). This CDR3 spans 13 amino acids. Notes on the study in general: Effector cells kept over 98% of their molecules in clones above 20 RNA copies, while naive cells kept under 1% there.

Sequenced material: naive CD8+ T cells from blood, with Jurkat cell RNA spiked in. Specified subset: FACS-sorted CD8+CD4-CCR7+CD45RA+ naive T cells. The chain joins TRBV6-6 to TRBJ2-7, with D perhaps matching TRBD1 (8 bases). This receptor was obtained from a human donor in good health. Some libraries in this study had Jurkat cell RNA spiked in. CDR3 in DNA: TGTGCCAGCCTAGGACAGGGAGGGGACGAGCAGTACTTC. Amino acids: CASLGQGGDEQYF.